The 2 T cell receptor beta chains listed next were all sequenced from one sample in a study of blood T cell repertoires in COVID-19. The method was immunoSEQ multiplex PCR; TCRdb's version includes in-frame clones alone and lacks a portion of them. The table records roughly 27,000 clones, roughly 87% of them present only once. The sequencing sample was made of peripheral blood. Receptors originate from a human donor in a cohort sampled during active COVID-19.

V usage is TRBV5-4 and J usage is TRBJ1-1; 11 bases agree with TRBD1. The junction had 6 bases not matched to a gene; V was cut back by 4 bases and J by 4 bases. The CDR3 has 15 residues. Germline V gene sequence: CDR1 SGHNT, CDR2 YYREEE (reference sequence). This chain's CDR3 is CASSPGTGGRTEAFF. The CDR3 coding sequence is TGTGCCAGCAGCCCTGGGACAGGGGGTCGCACTGAAGCTTTCTTT.

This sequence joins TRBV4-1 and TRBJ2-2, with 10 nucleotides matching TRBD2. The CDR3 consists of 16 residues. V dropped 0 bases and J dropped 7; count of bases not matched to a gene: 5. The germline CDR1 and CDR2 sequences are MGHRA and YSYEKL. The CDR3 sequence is CASSQDPGLAIGELFF. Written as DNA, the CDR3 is TGCGCCAGCAGCCAAGATCCGGGACTAGCGATCGGGGAGCTGTTTTTT.